Listed here are 9 T cell receptor beta chains from one sample, sequenced in a study of cytomegalovirus exposure and HLA in healthy donors. Use of 60 Vbeta and 13 Jbeta primers characterized the PCR. Generated by immunoSEQ multiplex PCR, the TCRdb table keeps only in-frame clones and is missing some. The table for this sample gives 25,000 to 30,000 clones. Sequencing was carried out using PBMCs. The receptor set was obtained from a man younger than 40 in good health and CMV-seronegative.

This chain connects TRBV6-1 to TRBJ1-5, with 10 bases matching TRBD1. The CDR3 runs 16 residues. The germline gives CDR1 MNHNS, CDR2 SASEGT. The J segment lost 4 bases and the V segment lost 3 bases, leaving 6 bases of the junction unmatched. The CDR3 DNA reads TGTGCCAGCAGTGAGAGCCGGGACAGGGGAAATCAGCCCCAGCATTTT. Translated: CASSESRDRGNQPQHF.

The chain joins TRBV5-1 to TRBJ1-1, with D uncertain. V gave up 3 bases and J gave up 0 bases, with 6 bases separating them. The CDR3 length is 13 residues. The germline V gene has CDR1 SGHRS and CDR2 YFSETQ. The CDR3 here is CASSSIVNTEAFF. CDR3 DNA: TGCGCCAGCAGCTCCATTGTGAACACTGAAGCTTTCTTT.

V and J are TRBV27 and TRBJ1-5; D gene uncertain. CDR3 length: 15 amino acids. Trimming took off 4 bases at V and 2 bases at J, with 12 bases between the two ends. Germline CDR1 reads MNHEY; CDR2 reads SMNVEV (reference sequence). CDR3 residues: CASSSNGPGNQPQHF. In DNA form, the CDR3 reads TGTGCCAGCAGTTCAAATGGGCCCGGCAATCAGCCCCAGCATTTT.

This sequence joins TRBV6-5 and TRBJ1-6; 8 nucleotides line up with TRBD1. Germline V gene data show CDR1 as MNHEY and CDR2 as SVGAGI. V gave up 4 bases and J gave up 13 bases; unmatched junction bases: 15. The CDR3 covers 16 residues. In DNA form, the CDR3 reads TGTGCCAGCAGTTCAGCCCCCGGGACAGGTATCCTCCCCCTCCACTTT. Its translation: CASSSAPGTGILPLHF.

The V and J genes are TRBV5-1 and TRBJ1-1, with D tentatively TRBD1 (5 bases). Germline V gene sequence: CDR1 SGHRS, CDR2 YFSETQ. The CDR3 runs to 15 residues. Trimming pared 0 bases from V and 1 base from J, leaving 10 bases between. CDR3 protein: CASSLGGAGNTEAFF. CDR3 bases: TGCGCCAGCAGCTTGGGCGGGGCGGGGAACACTGAAGCTTTCTTT.

The V and J genes are TRBV6-1 and TRBJ2-7, with D maybe TRBD1 (5 bases). V was clipped by 3 bases and J by 7 bases, with 13 bases between them. The CDR3 totals 13 residues. Germline V gives CDR1 MNHNS, CDR2 SASEGT. Here the CDR3 reads CASSDRTHDEQYF. CDR3 coding DNA: TGTGCCAGCAGTGACAGGACACATGATGAGCAGTACTTC.

The chain employs TRBV19 and TRBJ2-1, with 15 bases matching TRBD2. Germline CDR1 and CDR2: LNHDA and SQIVND (reference sequence). The CDR3 loop spans 15 amino acids. The trim removed 7 bases at V and 4 bases at J, leaving 2 bases unmatched. In nucleotides, the CDR3 is TGTGCCAGTACAGGACTAGCGGGAGGGTACAATGAGCAGTTCTTC. Protein product: CASTGLAGGYNEQFF.

The V call is TRBV11-3, the J call TRBJ2-5, with D possibly being TRBD2 (6 bases). In germline, CDR1 is SGHNT, CDR2 YENEEA. The CDR3 sequence is 15 residues long. The germline V and J ends were trimmed by 3 bases and 2 bases, with 13 bases remaining between them. DNA for the CDR3: TGTGCCAGCAGCTTGGAGGGAACTAGGCAAGAGACCCAGTACTTC. This gives the protein CASSLEGTRQETQYF.

The gene calls are TRBV11-2 and TRBJ2-1; 10 bases agree with TRBD2. V lost 4 bases, J lost 4 bases, and 13 bases stayed unmatched. This CDR3 region has 18 residues. CDR1 is SGHAT and CDR2 is FQNNGV in the germline V gene. Written as DNA, the CDR3 is TGTGCCAGCAGCTCGACCCGCGTTACTAGCGGGACGTACAATGAGCAGTTCTTC. This gives the protein CASSSTRVTSGTYNEQFF.